A selection of T cell receptor beta chains follows, all from one sample in a study of OX40 agonist ivuxolimab in advanced cancers. Libraries were prepared by immunoSEQ multiplex PCR; TCRdb keeps only in-frame clonotypes and omits some of them. The sample consists of roughly 50,000 clones, around 87% of them appearing once. Sequenced material: CD4+ or CD8+ T cells sorted from blood, taken in a trial of the OX40 agonist ivuxolimab. The receptors stem from an adult with an advanced solid tumor such as melanoma, head and neck, liver or kidney cancer. Each CDR3 is given with its conserved first and last residue. The size entry is marked missing in some rows and otherwise reads once, few, many or a size class.

clone_size v_call cdr3_aa
NA TRBV6-4 CASSVHSGQETQYF
NA TRBV2 CASSGGGLADTQYF
NA TRBV6-6 CASSFGVSQPQHF
NA TRBV21-1 CASSKKSLETGTTEAFF
NA TRBV5-1 CASSLPGAGNEQFF
once TRBV4-1 CASTGLAGLTSTDTQYF
few TRBV9 CASSVAGYTEAFF
NA TRBV14 CASSLPPLAGSNEQFF
NA TRBV9 CASSRDTSTDTQYF
NA TRBV7-2 CASSLGTRGVLSYEQYF
once TRBV5-1 CASMHPGQGRNTEAFF
few TRBV19 CASSIDDTYEQYF
once TRBV6-5 CASSYSLSPGSEQYF
NA TRBV6-1 CASLNYEQYF
NA TRBV14 CASSQETGPIYEQYF
NA TRBV2 CASSEVAGQPQHF
NA TRBV5-4 CASSLEQYQETQYF
once TRBV9 CASSVEGGKLFF
NA TRBV5-8 CASSWALGVAKNIQYF
NA TRBV11-3 CASSPLEAPNGEQFF
NA TRBV25-1 CASSGGHGQDEQYF
NA TRBV9 CASSEGQGKTNEKLFF